Following are 27 T cell receptor beta chains from one sample sequenced in a study of blood T cell repertoires in COVID-19. Generated by immunoSEQ multiplex PCR, the TCRdb table keeps only in-frame clones and is missing some. The sample carries fewer than 200,000 clones, roughly 83% recorded once. Sample: peripheral blood. These receptors all stem from a human donor in a cohort sampled during active COVID-19.

The V call is TRBV20-1, the J call TRBJ1-2; TRBD1 might be the D (6 bases). The germline V gene has CDR1 DFQATT and CDR2 SNEGSKA (reference sequence). Trimming shortened V by 5 bases and J by 7 bases, and 8 bases separated the two germline ends. The CDR3 extends over 10 amino acids. CDR3 in amino acids: CSAPGVGYTF. CDR3 nucleotide sequence: TGCAGTGCTCCAGGGGTTGGCTACACCTTC.

This clone was counted a few times. The rearrangement links TRBV6-5 to TRBJ1-2; 9 nucleotides agree with TRBD1. Germline CDR1 MNHEY, CDR2 SVGAGI. This CDR3 contains 15 residues. Losses at the gene ends were 6 bases for V and 7 bases for J; bases not matched to a gene: 12. The CDR3 loop reads CASRPPQGATAGYTF. CDR3 nucleotides: TGTGCCAGCAGGCCGCCACAGGGGGCCACGGCTGGCTACACCTTC.

This clone appeared a few times. The chain couples TRBV9 to TRBJ1-4; 9 bases are a match to TRBD1. V gave up 4 bases and J gave up 8 bases; unmatched junction bases: 6. Germline lookup yields CDR1 SGDLS and CDR2 YYNGEE. The CDR3 has 14 residues. CDR3: CASSRDRGTEKLFF. CDR3 DNA: TGTGCCAGCAGCCGAGACAGGGGGACCGAAAAACTGTTTTTT.

The V gene is TRBV18, the J gene TRBJ2-7, with D maybe TRBD2 (6 bases). Germline V CDR1 and CDR2: KGHSH, LQKENI. V lost 0 bases and J lost 6, with 18 bases in between. CDR3 size: 16 residues. The CDR3 spells CASSPPGLSSVVEQYF. CDR3 DNA sequence: TGTGCCAGCTCACCACCGGGACTGTCGAGCGTGGTCGAGCAGTACTTC. The full variable domain, in which reference TRBV18 and TRBJ2-7 provide the parts outside the CDR3, is NAGVMQNPRHLVRRRGQEARLRCSPMKGHSHVYWYRQLPEEGLKFMVYLQKENIIDESGMPKERFSAEFPKEGPSILRIQQVVRGDSAAYFCASSPPGLSSVVEQYFGPGTRLTVT.

The gene calls are TRBV27 and TRBJ1-2, with TRBD1 matching 8 bases. This CDR3 spans 13 amino acids. V lost 5 bases, J lost 5 bases, and 4 bases stayed unmatched. The germline gives CDR1 MNHEY, CDR2 SMNVEV (reference sequence). Written as DNA, the CDR3 is TGTGCCAGCAGTCAGGGGGCTTGGTATGGCTACACCTTC. Residues: CASSQGAWYGYTF.

The chain combines TRBV11-2 with TRBJ2-7; 7 bases fit TRBD2. Germline-derived CDR1 and CDR2 are SGHAT and FQNNGV. CDR3 length: 13 amino acids. The V gene end was trimmed by 5 bases and the J gene end by 6 bases; junction bases not matched to a gene: 7. The CDR3 DNA sequence: TGTGCCAGCAGCAGGACTAGTCCGGGCGAGCAGTACTTC. Amino acids: CASSRTSPGEQYF.

In DNA, the CDR3 is TGTGCTAGTGATTCGGACTCCAATGAAGCTTTCTTT. It is translated as CASDSDSNEAFF. The chain couples TRBV12-5 to TRBJ1-1; D is unclear. The CDR3 length is 12 residues. Trimming left V 7 bases short and J 7 bases short, with 13 bases between. Per the germline V gene, CDR1 is LGHNT and CDR2 is FRNRAP.

The gene calls are TRBV7-2 and TRBJ2-1, with TRBD2 matching 8 bases. J gave up 2 bases and V 3 bases, and 3 bases lay outside the gene matches. Looked up from germline, CDR1 is SGHTA and CDR2 is FQGNSA. The CDR3 runs to 15 residues. CDR3 region: CASSFGGAAYNEQFF. The CDR3 DNA reads as TGTGCCAGCAGCTTCGGGGGGGCCGCCTACAATGAGCAGTTCTTC. The complete variable domain, with remaining parts taken from reference TRBV7-2 and TRBJ2-1, reads GAGVSQSPSNKVTEKGKDVELRCDPISGHTALYWYRQSLGQGLEFLIYFQGNSAPDKSGLPSDRFSAERTGGSVSTLTIQRTQQEDSAVYLCASSFGGAAYNEQFFGPGTRLTVL.

The chain is built from TRBV15 and TRBJ1-2; D might be TRBD1 (6 bases). Germline lookup yields CDR1 LNHNV and CDR2 YYDKDF (reference sequence). V lost 4 bases and J 6 bases, leaving 15 bases between the germline ends. CDR3 length: 14 residues. For the CDR3, the DNA is TGTGCCACCAGCACTTTAGGGGGGGCGCATGGCTACACCTTC. Translation: CATSTLGGAHGYTF.

This clone was detected only once. This chain joins TRBV20-1 and TRBJ2-5, with TRBD1 matching over 7 bases. CDR3 length: 14 residues. The germline V gene has CDR1 DFQATT and CDR2 SNEGSKA (reference sequence). Trimming removed 5 bases from V and 4 bases from J; junction bases left unmatched: 10. The CDR3 bases are TGCAGTGCTCGTGGGCCCGACAGGGTAGAGACCCAGTACTTC. Translation: CSARGPDRVETQYF.

This chain joins TRBV7-2 and TRBJ2-7; D is possibly TRBD2 (6 bases). Trimming shortened V by 5 bases and J by 5 bases, and 13 bases separated the two germline ends. The CDR3 sequence is 13 residues long. Per the germline V gene, CDR1 is SGHTA and CDR2 is FQGNSA. The CDR3: CASSVPLADEQYF. The CDR3 DNA reads TGTGCCAGCAGCGTCCCACTAGCCGACGAGCAGTACTTC.

The V and J genes are TRBV27 and TRBJ1-6; the match to TRBD1 covers 10 bases. The V and J ends lost 7 bases and 9 bases, in that order; junction bases with no gene match: 6. CDR3 length equals 14 residues. CDR1 MNHEY and CDR2 SMNVEV come from the germline V gene (reference sequence). This CDR3 is CASNRDRGGSPLHF. CDR3 DNA: TGTGCCAGCAACCGGGACAGGGGAGGTTCACCCCTCCACTTT.

A few counts support this clone. This chain joins TRBV6-5 and TRBJ2-7; possible D gene TRBD2, 6 bases. This CDR3 spans 12 amino acids. V dropped 11 bases and J dropped 2 bases, with 13 bases sitting between them. Germline CDR1 reads MNHEY; CDR2 reads SVGAGI. CDR3 in DNA: TGTGCCTGTCGGGGGAATACCTACGAGCAGTACTTC. This codes for CACRGNTYEQYF.

V is TRBV27 and J is TRBJ2-7; D is undetermined. Deletions cut 6 bases from V and 7 bases from J, with 13 bases between. The CDR3 has 12 amino acids. The V gene's germline CDR1 is MNHEY and CDR2 SMNVEV (reference sequence). Here the CDR3 reads CASRGMAGEQYF. The DNA for the CDR3 is TGTGCCAGCAGGGGCATGGCAGGAGAGCAGTACTTC.

As concerns this clone: Other nucleotide sequences from this sample produce the same CDR3. This chain connects TRBV27 to TRBJ1-2; the match to TRBD1 covers 10 bases. V trimming: 5 bases; J trimming: 5 bases; junction bases outside the gene matches: 2. The germline V gene has CDR1 MNHEY and CDR2 SMNVEV (reference sequence). The CDR3 is 13 residues long. This CDR3 is CASSPGQGYGYTF. As DNA, the CDR3 is TGTGCCAGCAGTCCGGGACAGGGGTATGGCTACACCTTC.

V is TRBV5-6 and J is TRBJ1-1, with TRBD1 matching 7 bases. Germline V gene lookup returns CDR1 SGHDT and CDR2 YYEEEE. V was clipped by 3 bases and J by 8 bases; unmatched bases: 4. CDR3 length: 12 amino acids. The CDR3 DNA reads as TGTGCCAGCAGCTCCGACAGGGTCGAAGCTTTCTTT. This translates into CASSSDRVEAFF.

This rearrangement joins TRBV4-3 to TRBJ2-5; D not resolved. Germline values: CDR1 LGHNA, CDR2 YSLEER. V lost 3 bases and J lost 6, with 11 bases in between. This CDR3 has 13 amino acids. The CDR3 DNA reads as TGCGCCAGCAGCCAGTCTCTACTAAAGACCCAGTACTTC. This translates into CASSQSLLKTQYF.

The V and J genes are TRBV6-5 and TRBJ2-7; TRBD1 is a possible D gene (6 bases). Trimming removed 4 bases from V and 6 bases from J, with 13 bases in between. This CDR3 comprises 13 residues. CDR1 is MNHEY and CDR2 is SVGAGI in the germline V gene. CDR3 residues: CASSWAGAFEQYF. CDR3 nucleotides: TGTGCCAGCAGTTGGGCAGGGGCTTTCGAGCAGTACTTC.

The V and J genes are TRBV21-1 and TRBJ2-1; TRBD1 is taken as the D call from the table, unchecked against the DNA. TRBV21-1 is a documented pseudogene. The CDR3 is made up of 17 amino acids. The CDR3 loop reads CASSRTPGTGLYNEQFF. The CDR3 coding sequence is TGTGCCAGCAGCCGAACGCCGGGGACAGGGTTATACAATGAGCAGTTCTTC.

This clone was observed a few times. This rearrangement joins TRBV19 to TRBJ1-6, with 7 bases aligning to TRBD1. V dropped 5 bases and J dropped 4; count of bases not matched to a gene: 2. This CDR3 spans 14 amino acids. CDR1 and CDR2 (germline): LNHDA, SQIVND (reference sequence). CDR3 nucleotides: TGTGCCAGTAGTCGACAGGGATATAATTCACCCCTCCACTTT. This sequence encodes CASSRQGYNSPLHF. Based on the CDR3 plus reference TRBV19 and TRBJ1-6, the full variable domain is DGGITQSPKYLFRKEGQNVTLSCEQNLNHDAMYWYRQDPGQGLRLIYYSQIVNDFQKGDIAEGYSVSREKKESFPLTVTSAQKNPTAFYLCASSRQGYNSPLHFGNGTRLTVT.

CDR3 region: CASTPGAMNTEAFF. The CDR3 DNA reads TGTGCCAGCACCCCAGGGGCAATGAACACTGAAGCTTTCTTT. The rearrangement uses TRBV7-8 and TRBJ1-1; D may be TRBD1 (6 bases). Looked up from germline, CDR1 is SGHVS and CDR2 is FQNEAQ. CDR3 length equals 14 residues. Trimming cost V 7 bases and J 0 bases, with 12 bases left between them.

This sequence joins TRBV29-1 and TRBJ1-1, with TRBD1 matching 9 bases. CDR1 is SQVTM, CDR2 ANQGSEA, per germline. With V trimmed by 6 bases and J by 4 bases, 9 bases remained unmatched. The CDR3 spans 14 residues. Here the CDR3 reads CSVATGGGGTEAFF. The CDR3 nucleotides read TGCAGCGTCGCTACAGGGGGCGGCGGCACTGAAGCTTTCTTT.

This clone was picked up one time. The rearrangement joins TRBV5-1 to TRBJ1-1; TRBD1 might be the D (5 bases). CDR1 SGHRS and CDR2 YFSETQ come from the germline V gene. The CDR3 consists of 14 residues. Trimming left V 2 bases short and J 1 base short, with 9 bases between. Here the CDR3 DNA reads TGCGCCAGCAGCTTCGGGGGTAGGAACACTGAAGCTTTCTTT. Its protein product is CASSFGGRNTEAFF.

There are a few counts of this clone. This rearrangement joins TRBV7-3 to TRBJ2-5; 9 bases agree with TRBD1. Germline V gene data show CDR1 as SGHTA and CDR2 as FQGTGA. The CDR3 covers 15 residues. V lost 5 bases and J lost 5; bases outside the gene matches: 9. CDR3 region: CASSPTGTGRETQYF. Here the CDR3 DNA reads TGTGCCAGCAGCCCAACCGGGACAGGGAGGGAGACCCAGTACTTC.

J is TRBJ1-2 and V is TRBV21-1; TRBD1 is taken as the D call from the table, unchecked against the DNA. TRBV21-1 constitutes a pseudogene. This CDR3 contains 14 residues. The CDR3 DNA reads as TGTGCCAGCAGCGGGGCAGGGACTAACTATGGCTACACCTTC. Translated, it gives CASSGAGTNYGYTF.

V usage is TRBV7-9 and J usage is TRBJ2-7; TRBD2 might be the D (5 bases). Trimming stripped 3 bases from V and 4 bases from J, with 16 bases between. The length of the CDR3 is 15 residues. Germline CDR1 and CDR2: SEHNR and FQNEAQ (reference sequence). CDR3 region: CASSFPRRRGYEQYF. CDR3 in DNA: TGTGCCAGCAGCTTTCCCAGGCGCCGAGGGTACGAGCAGTACTTC. The complete variable domain, with remaining parts taken from reference TRBV7-9 and TRBJ2-7, reads DTGVSQNPRHKITKRGQNVTFRCDPISEHNRLYWYRQTLGQGPEFLTYFQNEAQLEKSRLLSDRFSAERPKGSFSTLEIQRTEQGDSAMYLCASSFPRRRGYEQYFGPGTRLTVT.

V is TRBV6-2 or TRBV6-3 and J is TRBJ1-2; 8 bases fit TRBD1. Trimming at V came to 2 bases and at J to 7 bases, leaving 15 bases not matched to a gene. CDR3 length equals 17 residues. Looked up from germline, CDR1 is MNHEY and CDR2 is SVGEGT. CDR3 loop: CASSYDLGQGDLGGYTF. CDR3 nucleotides: TGTGCCAGCAGTTACGATCTCGGACAGGGCGATCTGGGTGGCTACACCTTC.